Included here is one T cell receptor (beta chain) sequence, with context. This clone was seen once. Which antigen it targets is not known. Base-call qualities are not available, and no considerably larger clone is one nucleotide away. Whole blood was collected in K2EDTA tubes by collaborating institutions according to the institutions' own protocols. For TCRbeta analysis, collaborators shipped samples as frozen whole blood, isolated PBMCs, or DNA extracted from either of those sample types. The CDR3 measures 14 amino acids from cysteine to phenylalanine. CDR3 DNA is the only sequence kept; it has 42 bases, read in frame from the first base. The germline ends are 8 bases apart after V is trimmed by 0 bases and J by 7 bases. For CDR1 and CDR2, the germline V gene lists SGHRS and YFSETQ. The data were obtained in a study of blood T cell repertoires in COVID-19 (dated by TCRdb to 2018 to 2020). With respect to the entire study: Collaborator samples came from the United States, Italy and Spain and covered acute and convalescent phases of COVID-19. The material from the prospective study consisted of cDNA or gDNA derived from T cells, B-cell-depleted T cells, or PBMCs. The repertoires were released in a freely available public database intended as a resource for research on the immune response to SARS-CoV-2. Samples were obtained from the ongoing ImmuneRACE study (first 160 participants) and from some 1,200 subjects provided by 6 global collaborators. Deeply sampled blood TCRbeta repertoires from subjects exposed to, actively infected with, or recovered from COVID-19 were included in the dataset. The sample metadata nearly always contained a de-identified subject ID, COVID-19 status, age in years and sex. Where HLA class I and class II types were available, the types were taken from metadata supplied by the sample provider, not from assay-based typing.

Broader findings and caveats from the paper: The quantity of clinical and demographic metadata differed by source and by participant and was supplied without curation.

TCRbeta CDR3 regions were amplified from genomic DNA using the immunoSEQ Assay, a bias-controlled multiplex PCR. The paper's data handling went like this. Nucleated cell counts per sample were estimated from amplification of reference gene primers within the assay. To quantify the absolute abundance of each unique TCRbeta CDR3 rearrangement, sequence reads were collapsed and filtered. For each sample, productive Simpson clonality was calculated as the square root of Simpson's diversity index over productive rearrangements. The source is immuneACCESS, and TCRdb retained only in-frame sequences with V and J called. Part of the clones is not carried over; for the studies checked, unresolved V genes explain less than half of this, and the remainder is unexplained. The D gene and trimming were derived from the DNA, and the V and J assignments and clone size from that table. The sample records tens of thousands of clones, approximately 90% of which are singletons. The ten largest clonotypes hold about 2.5% of the sample.

This TCR was sampled from a human donor with active COVID-19. The donor label of this sample is uncertain. The sample consisted of peripheral blood. The V gene is TRBV5-1 and the J gene is TRBJ1-6, with the D gene not confidently named. The DNA sequence is as follows: TGCGCCAGCAGCTTGGACAGCGGGAATTCACCCCTCCACTTT. This encodes CASSLDSGNSPLHF.